The clone carrying this TCR beta chain was counted once. The antigen remains undetermined. V lost 7 bases to trimming and J lost 2 bases, with 12 bases between them. The CDR3 is 13 amino acids. CDR1 and CDR2 (germline): LNHDA, SQIVND (reference sequence). The source of the sample is a study of cytomegalovirus exposure and HLA in healthy donors. Overall study results and limits: The listing of about 150 TCR beta chains classed them as cytomegalovirus-associated. A later examination showed that TCR association rates differed by HLA locus, with DRB1 most and HLA-C fewest.

PCR amplification relied on 60 Vbeta primers (plus 13 Jbeta primers). Sequencing used immunoSEQ multiplex PCR; TCRdb keeps in-frame clones, though not all of them. The table has around 170,000 clones, more than 70% seen once. The chain recombines TRBV19 with TRBJ2-7; TRBD1 might be the D (5 bases). The sample comprised PBMCs. The sequence was obtained from a girl aged 5 to 17 in good health and CMV-seronegative. CDR3 residues: CASIGAGPYEQYF. The CDR3, as DNA: TGTGCCAGTATAGGAGCAGGGCCCTACGAGCAGTACTTC.